The T cell receptor beta chain under discussion was sequenced for a study of blood T cell repertoires in COVID-19. Everyone who took part was about 18 to 90 years old, and they came from 20 to 25 US areas. Clinical histories supplied by participants themselves formed the basis of cohort assignment. Two consecutive negative NP/OP PCR tests, clearance, or resolved symptoms defined Cohort 3 recovery. Germline assignment: CDR1 MNHEY and CDR2 SVGEGT. V dropped 0 bases and J dropped 3 bases, with 8 bases sitting between them. The CDR3 is made up of 14 amino acids. Produced via immunoSEQ multiplex PCR; TCRdb's table is partial and in-frame only. The table includes a few hundred thousand clones, approximately 86% detected once.

The V call is TRBV6-2 or TRBV6-3, the J call TRBJ1-2; D remains unclear. Sequencing used PBMCs or T cells enriched from blood (not recorded which). The receptor's source is a woman aged 60-75 years who had recovered from COVID-19. Written as DNA, the CDR3 is TGTGCCAGCAGTTACTCCAGGCTACACTATGGCTACACCTTC. It codes for CASSYSRLHYGYTF.